These 32 T cell receptor beta chains share one sample of origin, sequenced in a study of beta chain features in type 1 diabetes. cDNA synthesis used the whole RNA isolate, giving expressed TCRB sequences. Here immunoSEQ multiplex PCR was the method, and the copy in TCRdb shows in-frame clones only, minus some. The sample gives around 40,000 clones, roughly 49% of which show up once; roughly 2.1% is in the top ten. Sequenced sample: Tregs from blood. The receptors were gathered from a woman younger than 35 in good health.

V is TRBV5-1 and J is TRBJ2-3, with D perhaps matching TRBD2 (5 bases). The CDR3 consists of 13 residues. V shed 5 bases and J shed 2 bases, with 9 bases lying between them. Germline CDR1 SGHRS, CDR2 YFSETQ. The chain's CDR3 is CASSSRATDTQYF. CDR3 nucleotide sequence: TGCGCCAGCAGTTCGAGGGCCACAGATACGCAGTATTTT.

The sample holds a few counts of this clone. The chain employs TRBV18 and TRBJ2-1, with D possibly being TRBD1 (5 bases). This CDR3 contains 14 residues. Germline assignment: CDR1 KGHSH and CDR2 LQKENI. Trimming removed 1 base at V and 6 bases at J, with 10 bases between. As DNA, the CDR3 is TGTGCCAGCTCACCACTAACAGGCTTCAATGAGCAGTTCTTC. This gives the protein CASSPLTGFNEQFF.

This clone was seen a handful of times. V usage is TRBV10-3 and J usage is TRBJ2-1; D not resolved. Trimming pared 3 bases from V and 2 bases from J, leaving 8 bases between. CDR3 size: 14 residues. Germline V gene data show CDR1 as ENHRY and CDR2 as SYGVKD. CDR3 DNA sequence: TGTGCCATCAGTGATGGAGTTACCTACAATGAGCAGTTCTTC. Protein: CAISDGVTYNEQFF.

The chain employs TRBV11-2 and TRBJ2-1; 8 bases match TRBD2. Trimming at V came to 2 bases and at J to 10 bases, leaving 7 bases not matched to a gene. This CDR3 is built from 14 residues. Germline loops: CDR1 SGHAT, CDR2 FQNNGV. CDR3 loop: CASSLTSGSSEQFF. DNA of the CDR3: TGTGCCAGCAGCTTAACCAGCGGGAGTAGCGAGCAGTTCTTC.

The gene calls are TRBV10-3 and TRBJ2-2; 12 bases align to TRBD2. The CDR3 has 16 residues. V was clipped by 6 bases and J by 5 bases; unmatched bases: 7. Germline loops: CDR1 ENHRY, CDR2 SYGVKD. The chain's CDR3 is CAIRRLAGVVTGELFF. CDR3 coding DNA: TGTGCCATCAGGCGACTAGCGGGAGTCGTAACCGGGGAGCTGTTTTTT.

This chain links TRBV28 with TRBJ2-7, with 12 bases lining up with TRBD2. Germline V gene data show CDR1 as MDHEN and CDR2 as SYDVKM. V gave up 7 bases and J gave up 6 bases; unmatched junction bases: 10. The CDR3 consists of 15 residues. The CDR3, as DNA: TGTGCCAGCAAGACTAGCGGGAGCGTTTCCGGCGAGCAGTACTTC. Its protein product is CASKTSGSVSGEQYF.

This clone was observed once. The DNA for the CDR3 is TGTGCCACCAGCAGACAGGGTCATGCATACGAGCAGTACTTC. Translated: CATSRQGHAYEQYF. V and J are TRBV15 and TRBJ2-7; D might be TRBD1 (5 bases). CDR1 is LNHNV, CDR2 YYDKDF, per germline (reference sequence). The V end lost 2 bases, the J end lost 4 bases, and 12 bases lay between the germline ends. The length of the CDR3 is 14 residues. The full variable domain, in which reference TRBV15 and TRBJ2-7 provide the parts outside the CDR3, is DAMVIQNPRYQVTQFGKPVTLSCSQTLNHNVMYWYQQKSSQAPKLLFHYYDKDFNNEADTPDNFQSRRPNTSFCFLDIRSPGLGDTAMYLCATSRQGHAYEQYFGPGTRLTVT.

This clone came up a few times. The V gene is TRBV7-2, the J gene TRBJ2-7; the D is unclear. CDR1 SGHTA and CDR2 FQGNSA come from the germline V gene. The V and J ends lost 5 bases and 3 bases respectively, with 20 bases between them. This CDR3 comprises 16 residues. CDR3 residues: CASSTGPPLGRYEQYF. Written as DNA, the CDR3 is TGTGCCAGCAGCACTGGGCCTCCCCTTGGCCGCTACGAGCAGTACTTC.

This chain uses TRBV7-2 with TRBJ2-1, with 9 bases aligning to TRBD2. Trimming cost V 3 bases and J 9 bases; bases outside gene matches: 15. This CDR3 region has 17 residues. Germline lookup yields CDR1 SGHTA and CDR2 FQGNSA. The CDR3 DNA follows: TGTGCCAGCAGCTTTAGGTGGGGCGGGAGGGTGAGTCGTGAGCAGTTCTTC. Its protein is CASSFRWGGRVSREQFF.

V usage is TRBV7-3 and J usage is TRBJ1-2; D uncertain. The CDR3 has 13 amino acids. Germline V CDR1 and CDR2: SGHTA, FQGTGA. Between the trimmed V and J ends, which lost 1 base and 4 bases, there was a span of 7 bases. The DNA of the CDR3 is TGTGCCAGCAGCTTAAGTACGGTCTATGGCTACACCTTC. This gives the protein CASSLSTVYGYTF.

The chain uses TRBV2 and TRBJ2-7; 12 bases agree with TRBD2. Germline lookup yields CDR1 SNHLY and CDR2 FYNNEI. Germline trimming cut 2 bases from V and 12 bases from J; bases unmatched to any gene: 8. The CDR3 totals 14 residues. The CDR3 bases are TGTGCCAGCAGTGAAACGACTAGCGGGAGCCAGGGGTACTTC. As protein: CASSETTSGSQGYF.

The genes are TRBV6-6 and TRBJ2-7; 8 nucleotides agree with TRBD1. The CDR3 contains 14 residues. The J segment lost 5 bases and the V segment lost 1 base, leaving 4 bases of the junction unmatched. Germline CDR1 MNHNY, CDR2 SVGAGI (reference sequence). In nucleotides, the CDR3 is TGTGCCAGCAGTTACTGGACAGGGACCGACGAGCAGTACTTC. Protein sequence: CASSYWTGTDEQYF.

This clone was observed a single time. The V call is TRBV28, the J call TRBJ1-5; 7 nucleotides align to TRBD1. CDR3 length equals 14 residues. Losses at the gene ends were 7 bases for V and 6 bases for J; bases not matched to a gene: 9. Germline V lookup: CDR1 MDHEN, CDR2 SYDVKM. CDR3 residues: CASTRTGPGQPQHF. CDR3 DNA sequence: TGTGCCAGCACCAGGACAGGACCGGGTCAGCCCCAGCATTTT.

The chain combines TRBV30 with TRBJ2-1; weak D call: TRBD1 (8 bases). Trimming took 1 base from V and 10 from J, leaving 38 bases between them. The CDR3 has 21 amino acids. Germline CDR1 reads GTSNPN; CDR2 reads SVGIG (reference sequence). The CDR3 bases are TGTGCCTGGAGTGCAAGAGGACAGGGCGGGTGGTGGGGTGGGGGGGTTAGGGAGCAGTTCTTC. Its protein is CAWSARGQGGWWGGGVREQFF.

The gene calls are TRBV9 and TRBJ2-1; 9 bases line up with TRBD2. The trim removed 0 bases at V and 5 bases at J, leaving 3 bases unmatched. Germline V CDR1 and CDR2: SGDLS, YYNGEE. The CDR3 extends over 15 amino acids. The CDR3 is CASSVELAGHNEQFF. Written as DNA, the CDR3 is TGTGCCAGCAGCGTAGAACTAGCGGGTCACAATGAGCAGTTCTTC.

The table lists this clone with a few counts. This sequence joins TRBV30 and TRBJ2-1, with D tentatively TRBD2 (6 bases). This CDR3 has 14 amino acids. The V gene's germline CDR1 is GTSNPN and CDR2 SVGIG (reference sequence). Between the trimmed V and J ends, which lost 3 bases and 13 bases, there was a span of 22 bases. The CDR3 region has the DNA TGTGCCTGGAGACGGGACTCAGCTCTTATATCTCAGTTCTTC. Translating gives CAWRRDSALISQFF.

A remark on this clone: Distinct nucleotide sequences in the sample also encode this CDR3. The rearrangement links TRBV6-6 to TRBJ1-5; D is unresolved. CDR3 length: 13 residues. Trimming stripped 2 bases from V and 6 bases from J, with 8 bases between. Germline V lookup: CDR1 MNHNY, CDR2 SVGAGI (reference sequence). DNA of the CDR3: TGTGCCAGCAGTTACAGGGAGGGTCAGCCCCAGCATTTT. It translates to CASSYREGQPQHF.

CDR3 bases: TGTGCCAGCACCCCTCCAAACAGGGGGCTCCATGAGCAGTTCTTC. It codes for CASTPPNRGLHEQFF. The chain uses TRBV5-6 and TRBJ2-1, with 9 positions matching TRBD1. The CDR3 spans 15 residues. Per the germline V gene, CDR1 is SGHDT and CDR2 is YYEEEE. Trimming at V came to 6 bases and at J to 8 bases, leaving 12 bases not matched to a gene.

This sequence joins TRBV28 and TRBJ2-3; TRBD2 matches 13 bases. V dropped 2 bases and J dropped 2; count of bases not matched to a gene: 10. The CDR3 extends over 19 amino acids. Germline assignment: CDR1 MDHEN and CDR2 SYDVKM. In DNA form, the CDR3 reads TGTGCCAGCAGTTTAGCGGCAGGGGGGACTAGCGGGGCCACAGATACGCAGTATTTT. Translated, it gives CASSLAAGGTSGATDTQYF.

This sequence joins TRBV11-2 and TRBJ2-7; perhaps TRBD2 as D (6 bases). The CDR3 runs to 13 residues. V was pared by 6 bases and J by 7 bases, with 16 bases between. Germline loops: CDR1 SGHAT, CDR2 FQNNGV. CDR3 DNA sequence: TGTGCCAGCAGGTCGACTAGGACGGGGGAGCAGTACTTC. Translation: CASRSTRTGEQYF.

V and J are TRBV10-3 and TRBJ2-7, with TRBD1 matching 9 bases. CDR3 length equals 13 residues. The V and J ends lost 6 bases and 5 bases, in that order; junction bases with no gene match: 5. Germline values: CDR1 ENHRY, CDR2 SYGVKD. In DNA, the CDR3 is TGTGCCATCAGCTGGACAGGGGAGAACGAGCAGTACTTC. This encodes CAISWTGENEQYF.

The V gene is TRBV28, the J gene TRBJ2-1; the match to TRBD1 covers 11 bases. The CDR3 sequence is 16 residues long. V lost 5 bases and J lost 3; bases outside the gene matches: 6. Germline CDR1 and CDR2: MDHEN and SYDVKM. The CDR3 here is CASSRTGTGGYNEQFF. Written as DNA, the CDR3 is TGTGCCAGCAGTCGGACCGGGACAGGGGGCTACAATGAGCAGTTCTTC.

This chain uses TRBV6-1 with TRBJ2-1; D call uncertain. The length of the CDR3 is 15 residues. The germline V gene encodes CDR1 MNHNS and CDR2 SASEGT. V lost 0 bases to trimming and J lost 8 bases, with 14 bases between them. The CDR3 nucleotides read TGTGCCAGCAGTGAAGCGGTCCTAGTTGGGTATGAGCAGTTCTTC. It encodes CASSEAVLVGYEQFF.

This chain links TRBV9 with TRBJ2-1, with 7 bases matching TRBD2. The CDR3 is 17 amino acids. Germline V gene lookup returns CDR1 SGDLS and CDR2 YYNGEE. The junction had 10 bases not matched to a gene; V was cut back by 0 bases and J by 4 bases. The CDR3 is CASSVGFQRGPYNEQFF. CDR3 in DNA: TGTGCCAGCAGCGTAGGCTTTCAGCGGGGACCATACAATGAGCAGTTCTTC.

This chain uses TRBV5-1 with TRBJ2-7, with D possibly being TRBD2 (7 bases). Trimming cost V 3 bases and J 0 bases, with 19 bases left between them. The CDR3 sequence is 17 residues long. Germline V lookup: CDR1 SGHRS, CDR2 YFSETQ. The DNA for the CDR3 is TGCGCCAGCAGCTGGAAGGGGGGGACACGTCTCTCCTACGAGCAGTACTTC. Translating gives CASSWKGGTRLSYEQYF. The full variable domain, with the rest looked up from reference TRBV5-1 and TRBJ2-7, is KAGVTQTPRYLIKTRGQQVTLSCSPISGHRSVSWYQQTPGQGLQFLFEYFSETQRNKGNFPGRFSGRQFSNSRSEMNVSTLELGDSALYLCASSWKGGTRLSYEQYFGPGTRLTVT.

The chain uses TRBV5-6 and TRBJ1-5; 8 positions agree with TRBD1. The CDR3 totals 15 residues. Germline CDR1 reads SGHDT; CDR2 reads YYEEEE. Trimming at V came to 1 base and at J to 5 bases, leaving 5 bases not matched to a gene. For the CDR3, the DNA is TGTGCCAGCAGCTTGTATGACAGGGGCGATCAGCCCCAGCATTTT. Its protein product is CASSLYDRGDQPQHF.

The chain carries TRBV4-2 and TRBJ2-5; 7 bases are shared with TRBD1. TRBJ2-7 explains the end of the DNA better; the J call may be wrong. This CDR3 comprises 15 residues. Germline V lookup: CDR1 LGHNA, CDR2 YNFKEQ. CDR3 amino acids: CASSQSFTGVNEQYF. The CDR3 coding sequence is TGTGCCAGCAGCCAATCCTTCACAGGGGTCAACGAGCAGTACTTC.

This chain uses TRBV2 with TRBJ2-4; 9 bases agree with TRBD2. The CDR3 runs 16 residues. Looked up from germline, CDR1 is SNHLY and CDR2 is FYNNEI. J gave up 1 base and V 11 bases, and 12 bases lay outside the gene matches. The CDR3 coding sequence is TGTGCCTCGGGGGCTAGCGGGAATCAGGCCAAAAACATTCAGTACTTC. Its protein is CASGASGNQAKNIQYF. Full variable domain (rest looked up from reference TRBV2 and TRBJ2-4): EPEVTQTPSHQVTQMGQEVILRCVPISNHLYFYWYRQILGQKVEFLVSFYNNEISEKSEIFDDQFSVERPDGSNFTLKIRSTKLEDSAMYFCASGASGNQAKNIQYFGAGTRLSVL.

As concerns this clone: The sample contains more than one DNA sequence encoding this CDR3. The rearrangement uses TRBV28 and TRBJ1-2; D unclear. Between the trimmed V and J ends, which lost 3 bases and 5 bases, there was a span of 10 bases. Germline V lookup: CDR1 MDHEN, CDR2 SYDVKM. This CDR3 is 13 amino acids long. The CDR3 DNA reads as TGTGCCAGCAGTTTGAGGCCACATTATGGCTACACCTTC. The encoded protein is CASSLRPHYGYTF.

The CDR3 DNA reads as TGCGCCAGCAGCCCCCGACTAGCGGGAGGTCTAAGCTCCTACAATGAGCAGTTCTTC. This sequence encodes CASSPRLAGGLSSYNEQFF. The gene calls are TRBV5-1 and TRBJ2-1, with 13 bases aligning to TRBD2. Germline CDR1 and CDR2: SGHRS and YFSETQ. The CDR3 covers 19 residues. V lost 4 bases to trimming and J lost 0 bases; unmatched junction nucleotides: 10.

This clone was found a few times. This rearrangement joins TRBV27 to TRBJ2-6, with TRBD1 matching 7 bases. CDR3 size: 15 residues. Trimming cost V 7 bases and J 4 bases; bases outside gene matches: 7. Germline V gene sequence: CDR1 MNHEY, CDR2 SMNVEV (reference sequence). The CDR3 loop reads CASKRLRGGANVLTF. CDR3 bases: TGTGCCAGCAAGAGGCTCAGGGGGGGGGCCAACGTCCTGACTTTC.

This chain connects TRBV29-1 to TRBJ1-4, with 9 bases matching TRBD1. CDR1 SQVTM and CDR2 ANQGSEA come from the germline V gene. V trimming: 3 bases; J trimming: 3 bases; junction bases outside the gene matches: 5. The CDR3 sequence is 15 residues long. As DNA, the CDR3 is TGCAGCGTTGATACAGGGGGCAGACCTAATGAAAAACTGTTTTTT. Its translation: CSVDTGGRPNEKLFF.